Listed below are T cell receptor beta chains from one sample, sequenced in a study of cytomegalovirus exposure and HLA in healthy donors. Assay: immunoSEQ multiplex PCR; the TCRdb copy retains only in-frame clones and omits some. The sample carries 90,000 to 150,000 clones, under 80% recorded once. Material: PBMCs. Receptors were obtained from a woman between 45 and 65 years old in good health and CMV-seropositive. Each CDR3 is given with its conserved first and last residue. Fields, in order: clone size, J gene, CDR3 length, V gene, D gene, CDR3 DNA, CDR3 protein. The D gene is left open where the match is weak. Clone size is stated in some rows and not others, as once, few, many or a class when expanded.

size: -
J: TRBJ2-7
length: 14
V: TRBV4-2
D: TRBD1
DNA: TGTGCCAGCAGCCAAGATCGAGGAGGGACAGGGTTTTACTTC
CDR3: CASSQDRGGTGFYF

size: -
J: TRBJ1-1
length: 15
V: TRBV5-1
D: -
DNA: TGCGCCAGCAGCTTGGCGGCGGGGTTGAACACTGAAGCTTTCTTT
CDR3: CASSLAAGLNTEAFF

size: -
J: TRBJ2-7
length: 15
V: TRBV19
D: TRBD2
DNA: TGTGCCAGTAGTTCATCTAGCGGGAGCTCCTACGAGCAGTACTTC
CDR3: CASSSSSGSSYEQYF

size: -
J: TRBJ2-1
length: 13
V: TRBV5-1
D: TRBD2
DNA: TGCGCCAGCAGCTCTAGCGGGGGTTTTTCTGAGTTCTTC
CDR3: CASSSSGGFSEFF

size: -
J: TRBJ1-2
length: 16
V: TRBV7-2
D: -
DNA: TGTGCCAGCAGCTTAGCGACCGAAGGGGTTGACTATGGCTACACCTTC
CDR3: CASSLATEGVDYGYTF

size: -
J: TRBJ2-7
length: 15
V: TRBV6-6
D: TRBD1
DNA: TGTGCCAGCGCACACCGGGACAGGGGTAATTACGAGCAGTACTTC
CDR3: CASAHRDRGNYEQYF

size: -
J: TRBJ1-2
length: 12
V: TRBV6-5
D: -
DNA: TGTGCCAGCAGTAGGACAGCAGGCGGCTACACCTTC
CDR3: CASSRTAGGYTF

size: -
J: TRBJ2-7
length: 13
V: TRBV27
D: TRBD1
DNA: TGTGCCAGCAGTGACAGGGGTCACCACGAGCAGTACTTC
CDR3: CASSDRGHHEQYF

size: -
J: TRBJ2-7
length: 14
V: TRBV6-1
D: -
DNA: TGTGCCAGCAGTGAAACTTACAGGGCCTTCGAGCAGTACTTC
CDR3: CASSETYRAFEQYF

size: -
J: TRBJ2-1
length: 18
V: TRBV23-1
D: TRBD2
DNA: TGCGCCAGCAGTCAACTACTCTTCCCGGGAGGGAATTGGGATGAGCAGTTCTTC
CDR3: CASSQLLFPGGNWDEQFF

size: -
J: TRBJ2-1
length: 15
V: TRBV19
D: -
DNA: TGTGCCAGTAGTATAGCCGGGCGATTCGGGGGTGAGCAGTTCTTC
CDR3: CASSIAGRFGGEQFF

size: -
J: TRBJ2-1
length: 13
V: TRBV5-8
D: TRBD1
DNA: TGTGCCAGCAGCGGGACAGCCTACAATGAGCAGTTCTTC
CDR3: CASSGTAYNEQFF

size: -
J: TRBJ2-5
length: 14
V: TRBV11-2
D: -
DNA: TGTGCCAGCAGTTTGACGGCAGGAAAAGAGACCCAGTACTTC
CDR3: CASSLTAGKETQYF

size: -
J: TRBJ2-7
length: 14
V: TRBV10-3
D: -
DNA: TGTGCCATCAGTGGACAGGAAACCCTACGGGGGCAGTACTTC
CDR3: CAISGQETLRGQYF

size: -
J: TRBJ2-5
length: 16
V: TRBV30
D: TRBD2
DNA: TGTGCCTGGAGAGGGTCTGGGACTAGCGGGAGTGAGACCCAGTACTTC
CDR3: CAWRGSGTSGSETQYF

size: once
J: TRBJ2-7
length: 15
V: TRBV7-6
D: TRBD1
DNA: TGTGCCAGCAGCCCCGGGACAGCGAAGACCTACGAGCAGTACTTC
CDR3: CASSPGTAKTYEQYF

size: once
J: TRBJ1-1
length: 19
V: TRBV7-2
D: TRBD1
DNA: TGTGCCAGCAGCCGGGACAGGAGAGAGGGCCGGGGACGGAACACTGAAGCTTTCTTT
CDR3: CASSRDRREGRGRNTEAFF

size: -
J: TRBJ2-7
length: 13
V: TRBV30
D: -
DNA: TGTGCCTGGAGTGTGGGCAGTCCCAACGAGCAGTACTTC
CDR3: CAWSVGSPNEQYF

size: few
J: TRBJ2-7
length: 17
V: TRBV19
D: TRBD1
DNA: TGTGCCAGTAGTTTTGGGACAGGGGGCTCCCACACCTACGAGCAGTACTTC
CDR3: CASSFGTGGSHTYEQYF

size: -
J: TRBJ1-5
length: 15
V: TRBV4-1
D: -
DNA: TGCGCCAGCAGCCAAGATGGGGGGTACAATCAGCCCCAGCATTTT
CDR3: CASSQDGGYNQPQHF

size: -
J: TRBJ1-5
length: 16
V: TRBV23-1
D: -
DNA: TGCGCCAGCAGTCACCACAGGGTTTTGTGCAATCAGCCCCAGCATTTT
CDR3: CASSHHRVLCNQPQHF

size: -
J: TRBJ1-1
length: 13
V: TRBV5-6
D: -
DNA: TGTGCCAGCAGCTTGGTCGGGAGCCCTGAAGCTTTCTTT
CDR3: CASSLVGSPEAFF

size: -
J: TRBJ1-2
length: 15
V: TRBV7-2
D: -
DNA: TGTGCCAGCAGCTACCGACAGGCCTCTAACTATGGCTACACCTTC
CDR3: CASSYRQASNYGYTF

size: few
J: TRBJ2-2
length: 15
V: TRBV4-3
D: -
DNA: TGCGCCAGCAGCCAATACAGGGTGAACACCGGGGAGCTGTTTTTT
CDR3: CASSQYRVNTGELFF

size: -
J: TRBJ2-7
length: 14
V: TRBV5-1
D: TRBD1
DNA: TGCGCCAGCAGGTTGGGGACAGCTGCCTACGAGCAGTACTTC
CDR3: CASRLGTAAYEQYF

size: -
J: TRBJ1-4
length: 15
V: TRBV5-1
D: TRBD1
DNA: TGCGCCAGCAGCTCCGGACAGGGGAAGGTTGAAAAACTGTTTTTT
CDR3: CASSSGQGKVEKLFF

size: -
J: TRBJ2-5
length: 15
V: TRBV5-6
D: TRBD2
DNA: TGTGCCAGCAGCGCCTCCAGGGAGGGTTTTGAGACCCAGTACTTC
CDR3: CASSASREGFETQYF

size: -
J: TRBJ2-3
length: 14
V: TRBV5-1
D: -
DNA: TGCGCCAGCAGCTTTGGTTCGGGCACAGATACGCAGTATTTT
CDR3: CASSFGSGTDTQYF

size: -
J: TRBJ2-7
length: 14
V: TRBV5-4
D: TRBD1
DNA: TGTGCCAGCAGCTTAGGGACAGGGTCCAACGAGCAGTACTTC
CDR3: CASSLGTGSNEQYF

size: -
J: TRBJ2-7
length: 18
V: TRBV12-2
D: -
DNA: TGTGCAAGTCGCTTAGTTTGCCTAGCGGGAGGCAAAACCTACGAGCAGTACTTC
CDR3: CASRLVCLAGGKTYEQYF

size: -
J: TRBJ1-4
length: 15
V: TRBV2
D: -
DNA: TGTGCCAGCAATCAGGGATCCCGGCTTAATGAAAAACTGTTTTTT
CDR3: CASNQGSRLNEKLFF